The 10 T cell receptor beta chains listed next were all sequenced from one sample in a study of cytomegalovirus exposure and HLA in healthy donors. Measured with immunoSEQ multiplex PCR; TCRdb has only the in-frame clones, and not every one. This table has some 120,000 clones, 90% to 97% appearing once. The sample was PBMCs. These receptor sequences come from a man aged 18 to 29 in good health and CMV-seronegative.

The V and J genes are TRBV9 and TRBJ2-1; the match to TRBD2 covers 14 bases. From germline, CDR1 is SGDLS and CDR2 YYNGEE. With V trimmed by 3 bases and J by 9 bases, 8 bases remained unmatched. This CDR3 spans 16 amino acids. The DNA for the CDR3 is TGTGCCAGCAGCGCAAGACTAGCGGGAGGGCCCAGTGAGCAGTTCTTC. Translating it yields CASSARLAGGPSEQFF.

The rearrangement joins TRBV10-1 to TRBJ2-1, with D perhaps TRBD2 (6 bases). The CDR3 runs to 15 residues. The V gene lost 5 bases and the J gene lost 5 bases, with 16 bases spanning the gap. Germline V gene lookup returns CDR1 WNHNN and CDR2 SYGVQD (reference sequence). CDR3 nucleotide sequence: TGCGCCAGCAGTCAAATTAGCGGTTACAACAATGAGCAGTTCTTC. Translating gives CASSQISGYNNEQFF.

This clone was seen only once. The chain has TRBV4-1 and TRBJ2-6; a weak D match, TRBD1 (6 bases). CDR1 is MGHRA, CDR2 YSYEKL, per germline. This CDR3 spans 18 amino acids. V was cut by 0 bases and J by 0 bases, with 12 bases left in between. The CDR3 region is CASSQDIQGSSGANVLTF. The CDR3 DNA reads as TGCGCCAGCAGCCAAGACATACAGGGAAGCTCTGGGGCCAACGTCCTGACTTTC.

CDR3 bases: TGTGCCAGCAGCTTAAGGGCTAGCGGGCGTTACGAGCAGTACTTC. The encoded protein is CASSLRASGRYEQYF. The rearrangement joins TRBV13 to TRBJ2-7; 8 bases align to TRBD2. V was pared by 2 bases and J by 4 bases, with 7 bases of the junction left unmatched. The germline V gene encodes CDR1 PRHDT and CDR2 FYEKMQ (reference sequence). CDR3 size: 15 residues. The full variable domain, rest sourced from reference TRBV13 and TRBJ2-7, is AAGVIQSPRHLIKEKRETATLKCYPIPRHDTVYWYQQGPGQDPQFLISFYEKMQSDKGSIPDRFSAQQFSDYHSELNMSSLELGDSALYFCASSLRASGRYEQYFGPGTRLTVT.

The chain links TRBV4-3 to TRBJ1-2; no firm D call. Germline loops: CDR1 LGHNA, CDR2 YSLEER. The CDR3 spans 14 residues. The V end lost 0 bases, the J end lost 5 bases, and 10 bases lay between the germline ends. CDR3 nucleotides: TGCGCCAGCAGCCAAGATGGAGCCAATTATGGCTACACCTTC. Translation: CASSQDGANYGYTF.

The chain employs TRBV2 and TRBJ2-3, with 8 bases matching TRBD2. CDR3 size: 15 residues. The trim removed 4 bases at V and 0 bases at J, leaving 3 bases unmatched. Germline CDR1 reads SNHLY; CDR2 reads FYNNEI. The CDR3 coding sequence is TGTGCCAGCAGTGGACTAGCGCGTAGCACAGATACGCAGTATTTT. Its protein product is CASSGLARSTDTQYF. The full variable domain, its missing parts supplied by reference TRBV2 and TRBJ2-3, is EPEVTQTPSHQVTQMGQEVILRCVPISNHLYFYWYRQILGQKVEFLVSFYNNEISEKSEIFDDQFSVERPDGSNFTLKIRSTKLEDSAMYFCASSGLARSTDTQYFGPGTRLTVL.

CDR3 DNA sequence: TGCGCCAGCAGCCAAGATGGGCCAGACTCTGGAAACACCATATATTTT. Translation gives CASSQDGPDSGNTIYF. This rearrangement joins TRBV4-3 to TRBJ1-3; D uncertain. Germline CDR1 reads LGHNA; CDR2 reads YSLEER. The CDR3 sequence is 16 residues long. V lost 0 bases and J lost 0, with 9 bases in between.

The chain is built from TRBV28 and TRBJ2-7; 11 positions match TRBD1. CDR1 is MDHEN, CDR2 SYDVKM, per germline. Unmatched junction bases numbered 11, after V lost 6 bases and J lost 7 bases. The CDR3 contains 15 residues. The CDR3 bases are TGTGCCAGCAGCCCACCCGGGACAGGGGGGTTAGAGCAGTACTTC. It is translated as CASSPPGTGGLEQYF.

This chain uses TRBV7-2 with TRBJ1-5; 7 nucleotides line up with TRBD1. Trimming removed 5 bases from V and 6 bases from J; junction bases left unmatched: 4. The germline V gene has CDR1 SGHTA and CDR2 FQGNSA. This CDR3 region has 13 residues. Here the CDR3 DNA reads TGTGCCAGCAGCGAGGACAGGAGTCAGCCCCAGCATTTT. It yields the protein CASSEDRSQPQHF.

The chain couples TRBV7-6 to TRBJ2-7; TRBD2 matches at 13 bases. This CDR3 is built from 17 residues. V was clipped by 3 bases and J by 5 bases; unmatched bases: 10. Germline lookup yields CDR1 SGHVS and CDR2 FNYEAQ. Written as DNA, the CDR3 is TGTGCCAGCAGCTTGGGACTAGCGGGGCCATCGGGGGACGAGCAGTACTTC. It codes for CASSLGLAGPSGDEQYF.